This record covers a single TCR beta chain. The method was immunoSEQ multiplex PCR; TCRdb's version includes in-frame clones alone and lacks a portion of them. The sample records some 240,000 clones, roughly nine tenths being singletons. This entry is derived from a study of blood T cell repertoires in COVID-19. Study-level background: Some COVID-19 samples were acute and others convalescent; all came from the United States, Italy and Spain.

Trimming left V 2 bases short and J 3 bases short, with 12 bases between. The CDR3 extends over 16 amino acids. CDR1 and CDR2 (germline): KGHDR, SFDVKD. This clonotype was obtained from a man aged 55 to 69 with COVID-19, enrolled during active disease. The chain has TRBV24-1 and TRBJ2-2, with D maybe TRBD2 (5 bases). Sequencing was done on a sample of peripheral blood. CDR3 coding DNA: TGTGCCACCAGTGATTGGAGCGGTGGGGACACCGGGGAGCTGTTTTTT. This encodes CATSDWSGGDTGELFF.